The 25 T cell receptor beta chains in this list originate from one sample, sequenced in a study of blood T cells in healthy people across ages. Through a sample-barcoded 5' primer and a J-beta primer mix, a second PCR was run for about 6 to 11 cycles. Via MiXCR, TCRdb re-called the 5' RACE reads, giving one row per CDR3 protein. The repertoire has 1.5 million to 2 million distinct CDR3 sequences, over 25% of them found once; the top ten carry about 8%. The sequenced sample consisted of blood. These receptors were taken from a woman in her twenties or thirties in good health.

This sequence joins TRBV6-2 or TRBV6-3 and TRBJ2-1, with D possibly being TRBD1 (5 bases). Per the germline V gene, CDR1 is MNHEY and CDR2 is SVGEGT. Trimming cost V 4 bases and J 7 bases, with 17 bases left between them. The CDR3 runs to 15 residues. For the CDR3, the DNA is TGTGCCAGCAGTTCATGGGGCCAGTTGGGGAATGAGCAGTTCTTC. Encoded protein: CASSSWGQLGNEQFF.

The CDR3 spells CASSISSGLAVIDNEQFF. The CDR3 DNA follows: TGTGCCAGTAGTATTTCATCGGGACTAGCGGTTATCGACAATGAGCAGTTCTTC. The gene calls are TRBV19 and TRBJ2-1; 11 positions match TRBD2. There are 18 residues in the CDR3. The V gene's germline CDR1 is LNHDA and CDR2 SQIVND (reference sequence). The trim removed 3 bases at V and 5 bases at J, leaving 12 bases unmatched.

V and J are TRBV6-2 or TRBV6-3 and TRBJ2-2; D ambiguous. Germline V gene sequence: CDR1 MNHEY, CDR2 SVGEGT. Trimming took off 2 bases at V and 6 bases at J, with 7 bases between the two ends. CDR3 length: 13 amino acids. CDR3: CASSYQRAGELFF. The CDR3 DNA is TGTGCCAGCAGTTACCAGCGAGCCGGGGAGCTGTTTTTT.

This clonotype came up many times. This chain uses TRBV20-1 with TRBJ2-1; D remains unclear. V was trimmed by 6 bases and J by 0 bases, leaving 12 bases between them. Germline assignment: CDR1 DFQATT and CDR2 SNEGSKA (reference sequence). This CDR3 has 14 amino acids. CDR3 DNA sequence: TGCAGTGCCGTCGCTAGTACCTCCTACAATGAGCAGTTCTTC. As protein: CSAVASTSYNEQFF.

This clonotype was picked up a small number of times. This sequence joins TRBV5-1 and TRBJ2-7; 9 bases match TRBD1. This CDR3 region has 15 residues. Germline V gene sequence: CDR1 SGHRS, CDR2 YFSETQ. V trimming: 2 bases; J trimming: 5 bases; junction bases outside the gene matches: 8. CDR3 in amino acids: CASSLTGTGPHEQYF. The CDR3 DNA is TGCGCCAGCAGCTTAACCGGGACAGGGCCCCACGAGCAGTACTTC.

The chain joins TRBV28 to TRBJ1-1, with D perhaps TRBD1 (6 bases). Trimming removed 10 bases at V and 5 bases at J, with 17 bases between. CDR1 MDHEN and CDR2 SYDVKM come from the germline V gene. The length of the CDR3 is 13 residues. The CDR3 sequence is CATLSGVLTEAFF. As DNA, the CDR3 is TGTGCCACCTTATCAGGGGTTTTAACTGAAGCTTTCTTT.

This clonotype was found a few times. The CDR3 protein is CASSPGLEGTQYF. The CDR3 DNA reads as TGCGCCAGCAGCCCGGGTCTAGAGGGAACGCAGTATTTT. This chain links TRBV5-1 with TRBJ2-3, with D possibly matching TRBD2 (5 bases). Trimming removed 4 bases from V and 9 bases from J, with 15 bases in between. The CDR3 has 13 residues. The V gene's germline CDR1 is SGHRS and CDR2 YFSETQ.

This clonotype was observed a handful of times. At one end the junction does not follow the germline gene, possibly because of a read error. The chain has TRBV7-9 and TRBJ2-2, with TRBD2 matching 14 bases. The CDR3 runs 16 residues. Looked up from germline, CDR1 is SEHNR and CDR2 is FQNEAQ (reference sequence). The CDR3: CASSSGLAGVTGERFF. CDR3 DNA: TGTGCCAGCAGCTCGGGACTAGCGGGAGTCACCGGGGAGCGGTTTTTT.

This clonotype was picked up a small number of times. This sequence joins TRBV28 and TRBJ2-1; unclear D gene. V lost 6 bases to trimming and J lost 5 bases, with 20 bases between them. Germline-derived CDR1 and CDR2 are MDHEN and SYDVKM. The CDR3 has 16 residues. This CDR3 reads CASSIIRIGYNNEQFF. DNA of the CDR3: TGTGCCAGCAGCATTATACGAATCGGGTACAACAATGAGCAGTTCTTC.

Worth noting for this clonotype: Given a much more abundant clone one base away, this may be a read error. The J gene is TRBJ2-1, the V gene TRBV5-1; maybe TRBD2 (6 bases). The V gene lost 3 bases and the J gene lost 9 bases, with 19 bases spanning the gap. Germline values: CDR1 SGHRS, CDR2 YFSETQ. CDR3 length: 15 amino acids. CDR3 loop: CASSSGTGGPGEQFF. In DNA form, the CDR3 reads TGCGCCAGCAGCTCCGGGACTGGCGGACCGGGTGAGCAGTTCTTC.

Here the CDR3 reads CSARDPKGTGDEKLFF. The CDR3 bases are TGCAGTGCTAGAGATCCTAAGGGGACAGGGGATGAAAAACTGTTTTTT. The J gene is TRBJ1-4, the V gene TRBV20-1; 10 bases map to TRBD1. Trimming at V came to 0 bases and at J to 6 bases, leaving 7 bases not matched to a gene. The CDR3 is 16 residues long. CDR1 DFQATT and CDR2 SNEGSKA come from the germline V gene (reference sequence).

As for this clonotype: This may be a read error: a much more frequent sequence differs by one nucleotide. The CDR3 DNA is TGCAGCGTTGTATGGGGGTGGGGGCCAGAGACCCAGTACTTC. This sequence encodes CSVVWGWGPETQYF. The chain has TRBV29-1 and TRBJ2-5; TRBD1 is a possible D gene (6 bases). V lost 4 bases and J 4 bases, leaving 16 bases between the germline ends. This CDR3 is 14 amino acids long. In germline, CDR1 is SQVTM, CDR2 ANQGSEA. Full variable domain (outside the CDR3, taken from reference TRBV29-1 and TRBJ2-5): SAVISQKPSRDICQRGTSLTIQCQVDSQVTMMFWYRQQPGQSLTLIATANQGSEATYESGFVIDKFPISRPNLTFSTLTVSNMSPEDSSIYLCSVVWGWGPETQYFGPGTRLLVL.

To note about this clonotype: Germline is not matched at one junction end, which may reflect a read error. The chain couples TRBV20-1 to TRBJ1-5, with TRBD1 matching over 7 bases. The CDR3 length is 13 residues. The V gene's germline CDR1 is DFQATT and CDR2 SNEGSKA (reference sequence). CDR3 sequence: CSTRPGQRQPQHF. The DNA of the CDR3 is TGCAGTACTAGACCGGGACAGCGCCAGCCCCAGCATTTT.

Comment on this clonotype: This could be a read error, since a much larger clone is one nucleotide away. The chain uses TRBV7-2 and TRBJ2-3; maybe TRBD2 (6 bases). V gave up 4 bases and J gave up 5 bases, with 16 bases separating them. The CDR3 totals 15 residues. Germline V gene lookup returns CDR1 SGHTA and CDR2 FQGNSA. The chain's CDR3 is CASSSTGTGKDTQYF. The CDR3 coding sequence is TGTGCCAGCAGCTCCACCGGGACTGGCAAAGATACGCAGTATTTT.

This chain connects TRBV28 to TRBJ2-1; D is perhaps TRBD1 or TRBD2 (6 bases each). V was cut by 4 bases and J by 10 bases, with 17 bases left in between. CDR1 is MDHEN and CDR2 is SYDVKM in the germline V gene. The CDR3 sequence is 14 residues long. The CDR3 loop reads CASSSTTRGREQFF. The CDR3 DNA reads TGTGCCAGCAGTTCCACAACACGGGGGCGCGAGCAGTTCTTC.

This clonotype was detected ten times or more. The genes are TRBV29-1 and TRBJ2-7; D is uncertain. V lost 5 bases and J lost 4, with 9 bases in between. CDR1 and CDR2 (germline): SQVTM, ANQGSEA. CDR3 length equals 11 residues. The CDR3 reads CSVLGSYEQYF. DNA for the CDR3: TGCAGCGTTTTGGGATCTTACGAGCAGTACTTC.

V gene TRBV6-6 combines with J gene TRBJ2-5; possibly TRBD2 for D (6 bases). The J call is doubtful: the DNA matches TRBJ2-7 better. The germline V gene has CDR1 MNHNY and CDR2 SVGAGI (reference sequence). The CDR3 is 15 residues long. The CDR3 spells CASSYSSTDYTEQYF. The CDR3 DNA is TGTGCCAGCAGTTACTCGAGTACGGACTACACCGAGCAGTACTTC.

This clonotype was seen only a few times. The chain uses TRBV20-1 and TRBJ2-1; 9 bases fit TRBD2. The CDR3 spans 19 residues. The junction had 21 bases not matched to a gene; V was cut back by 6 bases and J by 3 bases. The germline V gene encodes CDR1 DFQATT and CDR2 SNEGSKA (reference sequence). CDR3 in amino acids: CSARPGLAGRRERYNEQFF. CDR3 bases: TGCAGTGCGCGACCGGGACTAGCAGGGCGCCGCGAGCGCTACAATGAGCAGTTCTTC.

This clonotype has ten or more counts. The chain has TRBV9 and TRBJ2-3, with 11 bases identical to TRBD2. Trimming removed 2 bases from V and 2 bases from J; junction bases left unmatched: 7. The CDR3 loop spans 17 amino acids. Germline assignment: CDR1 SGDLS and CDR2 YYNGEE. The CDR3 loop reads CASSVTISGGATDTQYF. CDR3 coding DNA: TGTGCCAGCAGCGTGACGATTAGCGGGGGGGCCACAGATACGCAGTATTTT.

This clonotype was recorded a few times. The chain uses TRBV21-1 and TRBJ2-5; TRBD1 reflects the table's D call only, with no check against the DNA. The DNA end is a closer match to TRBJ2-7, so the J assignment may be wrong. TRBV21-1 represents a pseudogene. The CDR3 has 14 residues. CDR3 nucleotide sequence: TGTGCCAGCAGCAAGTCAAGGGGGCCCTACGAGCAGTACTTC. Amino acid sequence: CASSKSRGPYEQYF.

This clonotype was counted between two and nine times. The gene calls are TRBV28 and TRBJ2-5, with TRBD2 as a possible D gene (7 bases). The V gene lost 2 bases and the J gene lost 2 bases, with 24 bases spanning the gap. Germline assignment: CDR1 MDHEN and CDR2 SYDVKM. The CDR3 totals 19 residues. Here the CDR3 reads CASSLGTSEERGGQETQYF. The CDR3 DNA follows: TGTGCCAGCAGTTTAGGAACTTCCGAAGAGAGGGGGGGGCAAGAGACCCAGTACTTC.

The rearrangement uses TRBV5-1 and TRBJ2-7; D is undetermined. V was cut by 4 bases and J by 5 bases, with 16 bases left in between. CDR1 and CDR2 from the germline V gene are SGHRS and YFSETQ. This CDR3 region has 14 residues. The CDR3 bases are TGCGCCAGCAGCCCTTCCGAGTGGACCCACGAGCAGTACTTC. Protein: CASSPSEWTHEQYF.

A note on this clonotype: The junction shows a germline mismatch at one end, possibly a read error. For the CDR3, the DNA is TGTGCTATCAGTGCTACTCGGGACAGTTATAACTATGGCTACACCTTC. Amino acids: CAISATRDSYNYGYTF. The gene calls are TRBV10-3 and TRBJ1-2, with 7 bases that match TRBD1. The CDR3 sequence is 16 residues long. CDR1 and CDR2 from the germline V gene are ENHRY and SYGVKD.

The chain is built from TRBV20-1 and TRBJ1-5; D uncertain. This CDR3 spans 15 amino acids. Germline V lookup: CDR1 DFQATT, CDR2 SNEGSKA (reference sequence). Trimming left V 6 bases short and J 4 bases short, with 19 bases between. The CDR3 here is CSARPSLVANQPQHF. DNA for the CDR3: TGCAGTGCCAGACCCTCACTTGTAGCAAATCAGCCCCAGCATTTT.

The chain employs TRBV2 and TRBJ1-5; no reliable D call. V lost 4 bases and J lost 3, with 10 bases in between. The CDR3 has 14 residues. Per the germline V gene, CDR1 is SNHLY and CDR2 is FYNNEI. The CDR3 here is CASSGAANNQPQHF. The DNA for the CDR3 is TGTGCCAGCAGTGGTGCGGCCAACAATCAGCCCCAGCATTTT.